The source of this T cell receptor beta chain is a study of blood T cell repertoires in COVID-19. Study-wide background: The United States, Italy and Spain supplied acute and convalescent COVID-19 samples.

Method: immunoSEQ multiplex PCR; TCRdb's copy keeps in-frame clones and lacks some. The sample yields a few hundred thousand clones, 65% to 90% seen once. Germline V lookup: CDR1 MNHEY, CDR2 SMNVEV (reference sequence). The CDR3 runs 17 residues. J was trimmed by 1 base and V by 5 bases; bases with no gene match: 11. This TCR came from a human donor in a cohort sampled during active COVID-19. The rearrangement uses TRBV27 and TRBJ2-7; 10 bases are a match to TRBD1. The sequencing sample was made of peripheral blood. The chain's CDR3 is CASSPFPGQGTSYEQYF. The DNA for the CDR3 is TGTGCCAGCAGTCCTTTCCCGGGACAGGGGACGTCCTACGAGCAGTACTTC.